This TCR beta chain was found in a study of T cell responses to AZD1222 COVID-19 vaccine. Study findings and constraints: Seropositive at baseline were only a handful of AZD1222 recipients. Reportedly, close to half of spike-specific TCRs are directed against unmutated variant regions. Two AZD1222 administrations were followed by greater Spike-specific TCR breadth and depth.

Produced via immunoSEQ multiplex PCR; TCRdb's table is partial and in-frame only. The sample shows approximately 80,000 clones, roughly 87% of them seen only once. Germline CDR1 is SGHRS and CDR2 is YFSETQ. With V trimmed by 3 bases and J by 3 bases, 7 bases remained unmatched. There are 18 residues in the CDR3. Comments on this clone: Its target is not known.

The sample was peripheral blood, taken on day 0 of AZD1222 vaccination. This TCR came from an adult in good health. J is TRBJ2-3 and V is TRBV5-1; TRBD2 matches 16 bases. The CDR3, as DNA: TGCGCCAGCAGCTCCCAGGGACTAGCGGGAGGGTGGACAGATACGCAGTATTTT. This encodes CASSSQGLAGGWTDTQYF.